This T cell receptor (beta chain) was found in a study of T cell responses to AZD1222 COVID-19 vaccine. Germline V gene data show CDR1 as ENHRY and CDR2 as SYGVKD. This CDR3 has 15 amino acids. Unmatched junction bases numbered 12, after V lost 8 bases and J lost 7 bases. Assay: immunoSEQ multiplex PCR; the TCRdb copy retains only in-frame clones and omits some. The table records over 85,000 clones, roughly 80% of them present only once. The receptor comes from an adult who received the AZD1222 COVID-19 vaccine. The V call is TRBV10-3, the J call TRBJ2-1; 9 nucleotides match TRBD2. This specimen consisted of peripheral blood, obtained 28 days after the second AZD1222 dose. The CDR3, as DNA: TGTGCCATCTCTGGGGGTCCACTAGCGGGTAATGAGCAGTTCTTC. Residues: CAISGGPLAGNEQFF.